This T cell receptor beta chain stems from a study of T cell changes during pregnancy in multiple sclerosis. Sequenced by immunoSEQ multiplex PCR; TCRdb stores in-frame clones only, minus some. Here the sample spans roughly 12,000 clones, around 86% being singletons. The CDR3 spans 13 residues. V trimming: 4 bases; J trimming: 8 bases; junction bases outside the gene matches: 6. CDR1 and CDR2 from the germline V gene are SGDLS and YYNGEE. This clone turned up a few times. The clonotype comes from a female donor in good health, enrolled as a control in a pregnancy study. Sequenced material: CD8+ T cells from peripheral blood mononuclear cells, taken in the second trimester of pregnancy. The chain couples TRBV9 to TRBJ1-2; 9 bases are shared with TRBD1. CDR3 nucleotide sequence: TGTGCCAGCAGCCCGGGGGACAGGGACGGCTACACCTTC. It specifies CASSPGDRDGYTF.